This entry lists 13 T cell receptor beta chains sequenced from one sample in a study of blood T cell repertoires in COVID-19. The table came from immunoSEQ multiplex PCR; TCRdb's copy has only in-frame clones and leaves some out. The sample yields approximately 220,000 clones, just under 90% seen once. The sample comprised PBMCs or T cells enriched from blood (not recorded which). The receptors were sampled from a man aged 25-40 years who had recovered from COVID-19.

DNA for the CDR3: TGTGCCAGCAGTGAAGCAGCGGGAGGTCTTAGGGAGCAGTTCTTC. Encoded protein: CASSEAAGGLREQFF. The chain has TRBV2 and TRBJ2-1, with 9 bases fitting TRBD2. Germline lookup yields CDR1 SNHLY and CDR2 FYNNEI. The CDR3 covers 15 residues. The trim removed 0 bases at V and 10 bases at J, leaving 7 bases unmatched. Complete variable domain (other parts from reference TRBV2 and TRBJ2-1): EPEVTQTPSHQVTQMGQEVILRCVPISNHLYFYWYRQILGQKVEFLVSFYNNEISEKSEIFDDQFSVERPDGSNFTLKIRSTKLEDSAMYFCASSEAAGGLREQFFGPGTRLTVL.

This clone was counted a single time. The chain is built from TRBV6-5 and TRBJ1-5; 7 nucleotides align to TRBD1. Losses at the gene ends were 5 bases for V and 5 bases for J; bases not matched to a gene: 6. From germline, CDR1 is MNHEY and CDR2 SVGAGI. The CDR3 extends over 14 amino acids. CDR3 loop: CASSNTGADQPQHF. The CDR3 DNA is TGTGCCAGCAGTAACACAGGGGCGGATCAGCCCCAGCATTTT.

The gene calls are TRBV4-3 and TRBJ2-7, with a possible D match to TRBD2 (5 bases). The CDR3 spans 11 residues. Trimming stripped 8 bases from V and 5 bases from J, with 10 bases between. CDR1 is LGHNA and CDR2 is YSLEER in the germline V gene. The CDR3 sequence is CASRGPHEQYF. The CDR3 region has the DNA TGCGCCAGCCGAGGGCCCCACGAGCAGTACTTC.

The rearrangement links TRBV10-1 to TRBJ2-2; 9 nucleotides line up with TRBD1. The CDR3 length is 13 residues. Germline trimming cut 9 bases from V and 7 bases from J; bases unmatched to any gene: 6. Germline V gives CDR1 WNHNN, CDR2 SYGVQD (reference sequence). CDR3: CASRTGEDGELFF. The CDR3 nucleotides are TGCGCCAGTAGGACAGGGGAGGACGGGGAGCTGTTTTTT.

This rearrangement joins TRBV2 to TRBJ1-1; 7 bases are shared with TRBD1. Per the germline V gene, CDR1 is SNHLY and CDR2 is FYNNEI. The CDR3 runs to 15 residues. J was trimmed by 0 bases and V by 5 bases; bases with no gene match: 6. Here the CDR3 DNA reads TGTGCCAGCAGTCCGAGGGGGCGGTTGAACACTGAAGCTTTCTTT. Its protein product is CASSPRGRLNTEAFF.

The chain combines TRBV27 with TRBJ2-7; D gene unclear. V was clipped by 2 bases and J by 1 base, with 12 bases between them. This CDR3 is 15 amino acids long. Germline CDR1 is MNHEY and CDR2 is SMNVEV (reference sequence). The CDR3 DNA reads as TGTGCCAGCAGTTTAAACAGCCCTACTTCCTACGAGCAGTACTTC. Translation: CASSLNSPTSYEQYF.

The chain combines TRBV28 with TRBJ2-5; D ambiguous. Trimming stripped 5 bases from V and 5 bases from J, with 15 bases between. CDR1 and CDR2 (germline): MDHEN, SYDVKM. The CDR3 totals 14 residues. The CDR3 DNA is TGTGCCAGCAGTCCAAGAGGCGGTGAGGAGACCCAGTACTTC. This sequence encodes CASSPRGGEETQYF.

V is TRBV6-5 and J is TRBJ1-5; a weak D match, TRBD1 (6 bases). CDR1 is MNHEY and CDR2 is SVGAGI in the germline V gene. This CDR3 comprises 15 residues. The V end was cut by 6 bases, the J end by 5 bases, with 17 bases between. The CDR3 sequence is CASSREPGADQPQHF. The CDR3, as DNA: TGTGCCAGCAGCCGGGAACCAGGGGCGGATCAGCCCCAGCATTTT.

The chain combines TRBV11-2 with TRBJ1-1, with 9 bases identical to TRBD1. The CDR3 sequence is 14 residues long. Trimming took 5 bases from V and 11 from J; bases not matched to a gene: 12. Germline V gene sequence: CDR1 SGHAT, CDR2 FQNNGV. CDR3 amino acids: CASSPRDRASDAFF. For the CDR3, the DNA is TGTGCCAGCAGCCCCCGGGACAGGGCTTCCGATGCTTTCTTT. The variable domain in full, with the rest retrieved from reference TRBV11-2 and TRBJ1-1, is EAGVAQSPRYKIIEKRQSVAFWCNPISGHATLYWYQQILGQGPKLLIQFQNNGVVDDSQLPKDRFSAERLKGVDSTLKIQPAKLEDSAVYLCASSPRDRASDAFFGQGTRLTVV.

This rearrangement joins TRBV5-1 to TRBJ2-1; the match to TRBD2 covers 13 bases. The ends lost 3 bases at V and 0 bases at J; junction bases unmatched: 3. Germline CDR1 and CDR2: SGHRS and YFSETQ. The CDR3 runs to 17 residues. CDR3 DNA: TGCGCCAGCAGCTACTGGACTAGCGGGAGCTCCTACAATGAGCAGTTCTTC. Translated, it gives CASSYWTSGSSYNEQFF.

The gene calls are TRBV6-7 and TRBJ2-7; 8 nucleotides align to TRBD1. TRBV6-7 is classed as an ORF, of uncertain function. V lost 7 bases, J lost 1 base, and 6 bases stayed unmatched. The CDR3 extends over 14 amino acids. DNA for the CDR3: TGTGCCAGCAACGGACAGGGCCTTTCCTACGAGCAGTACTTC. Translation gives CASNGQGLSYEQYF.

The chain couples TRBV29-1 to TRBJ2-3, with 9 bases aligning to TRBD2. CDR1 is SQVTM and CDR2 is ANQGSEA in the germline V gene. The length of the CDR3 is 14 residues. The V segment lost 4 bases and the J segment 2 bases; nucleotides outside the gene matches: 4. CDR3: CSVVLAGNTDTQYF. The CDR3 nucleotides are TGCAGCGTTGTTCTAGCGGGGAACACAGATACGCAGTATTTT.

This clone was detected only a few times. The V call is TRBV4-3, the J call TRBJ2-3, with a weak D call TRBD2 (5 bases). Germline assignment: CDR1 LGHNA and CDR2 YSLEER. The CDR3 totals 14 residues. The V end was cut by 0 bases, the J end by 8 bases, with 12 bases between. The CDR3 here is CASSQERAIGTQYF. For the CDR3, the DNA is TGCGCCAGCAGCCAAGAGAGGGCTATTGGTACGCAGTATTTT.